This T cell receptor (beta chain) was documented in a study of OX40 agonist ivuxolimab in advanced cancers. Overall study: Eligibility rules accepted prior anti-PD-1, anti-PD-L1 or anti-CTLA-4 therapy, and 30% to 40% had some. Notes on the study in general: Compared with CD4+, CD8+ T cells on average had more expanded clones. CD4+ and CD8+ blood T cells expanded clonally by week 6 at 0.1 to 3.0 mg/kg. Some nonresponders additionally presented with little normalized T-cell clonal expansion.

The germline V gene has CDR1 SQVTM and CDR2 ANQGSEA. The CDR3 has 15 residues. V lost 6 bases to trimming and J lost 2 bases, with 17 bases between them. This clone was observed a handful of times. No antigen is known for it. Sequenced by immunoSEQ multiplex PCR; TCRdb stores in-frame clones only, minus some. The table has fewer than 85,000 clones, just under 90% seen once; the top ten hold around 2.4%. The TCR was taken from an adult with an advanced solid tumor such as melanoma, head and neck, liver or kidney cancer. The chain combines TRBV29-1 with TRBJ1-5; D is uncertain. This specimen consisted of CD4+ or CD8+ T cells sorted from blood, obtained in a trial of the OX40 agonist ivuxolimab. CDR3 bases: TGCAGCGTAGCCGACGGCGTTGTGGGCAATCAGCCCCAGCATTTT. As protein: CSVADGVVGNQPQHF.